This T cell receptor (beta chain) was found in a study of Ad26.COV2.S vaccination and SARS-CoV-2 variants. The wider study: Ad26.COV2.S shots went into the muscle once or twice, 56 days apart.

Only in-frame clones appear in the TCRdb table, and some are missing; sequencing was by immunoSEQ multiplex PCR. Of 250,000 to 300,000 clones listed, about 90% are singletons. The treatment denotes: approximately 18 received Ad26.COV2.S at low or high dose, single or two shots; about five received placebo; per-sample allocation not given. On day 63 after the first injection, vaccine and placebo recipients gave samples. The individual, an adult aged 18-55 years, was a donor in Boston. Germline CDR1 and CDR2: SNHLY and FYNNEI. V shed 7 bases, J shed 7 bases, and the junction held 18 bases outside the gene matches. CDR3 length: 16 residues.

This material consisted of peripheral blood, taken in a trial of Ad26.COV2.S vaccine versus placebo. This clonotype was sampled from a person between 18 and 60 years old who received the Ad26.COV2.S COVID-19 vaccine or a placebo. The gene calls are TRBV2 and TRBJ1-2; 7 nucleotides align to TRBD1. This CDR3 is CASTRSQLTGAGGYTF. As DNA, the CDR3 is TGTGCCAGCACTAGGTCGCAACTAACAGGGGCGGGTGGCTACACCTTC.